One sample yielded the 24 T cell receptor beta chains listed below, sequenced in a study of cytomegalovirus exposure and HLA in healthy donors. Vbeta (60) and Jbeta (13) primers were used in the PCR. Assay used: immunoSEQ multiplex PCR; TCRdb lists only in-frame clones, some missing. This sample contains 100,000 to 150,000 clones. Sequenced input: PBMCs. The receptors were gathered from a woman in her forties in good health and CMV-seropositive.

The V gene is TRBV7-2, the J gene TRBJ2-7; 9 positions agree with TRBD1. The CDR3 totals 14 residues. With 0 bases clipped from V and 5 bases from J, the junction kept 2 bases outside the gene matches. The germline CDR1 and CDR2 sequences are SGHTA and FQGNSA. CDR3 sequence: CASSLARTGDEQYF. The CDR3 DNA sequence: TGTGCCAGCAGCTTAGCGAGGACAGGGGACGAGCAGTACTTC.

This sequence joins TRBV7-2 and TRBJ2-5; TRBD1 matches at 9 bases. The ends lost 5 bases at V and 4 bases at J; junction bases unmatched: 11. This CDR3 has 16 residues. CDR1 SGHTA and CDR2 FQGNSA come from the germline V gene. The DNA for the CDR3 is TGTGCCAGCAGCCCCCCCGGGACAGGGAAAGGAGAGACCCAGTACTTC. Translated, it gives CASSPPGTGKGETQYF.

The chain links TRBV7-3 to TRBJ1-3; possible D gene TRBD1, 6 bases. The germline V and J ends were trimmed by 5 bases and 4 bases, with 18 bases remaining between them. The CDR3 is 16 amino acids. Per germline, CDR1 SGHTA and CDR2 FQGTGA. This CDR3 reads CASSLVGGASGNTIYF. The CDR3 nucleotides are TGTGCCAGCAGCCTTGTCGGGGGGGCGTCCGGAAACACCATATATTTT.

This chain connects TRBV28 to TRBJ2-7, with D uncertain. Germline V gene lookup returns CDR1 MDHEN and CDR2 SYDVKM. The CDR3 runs 13 residues. Trimming removed 3 bases from V and 3 bases from J, with 9 bases in between. CDR3 nucleotide sequence: TGTGCCAGCAGTTTCCCAGCGAACTACGAGCAGTACTTC. Its protein product is CASSFPANYEQYF.

The CDR3 protein is CSVGGPEQYF. CDR3 coding DNA: TGCAGCGTTGGAGGCCCCGAGCAGTACTTC. This chain connects TRBV29-1 to TRBJ2-7; the D is unclear. The germline V gene has CDR1 SQVTM and CDR2 ANQGSEA. The CDR3 is 10 amino acids. V dropped 4 bases and J dropped 6 bases, with 7 bases sitting between them.

The chain is built from TRBV29-1 and TRBJ1-2; TRBD1 might be the D (6 bases). Germline V gives CDR1 SQVTM, CDR2 ANQGSEA. The CDR3 extends over 16 amino acids. V lost 3 bases and J 6 bases, leaving 23 bases between the germline ends. The CDR3 here is CSVDRVSGQGIDGYTF. The CDR3 bases are TGCAGCGTTGACCGGGTTTCGGGACAAGGGATCGATGGCTACACCTTC.

The gene calls are TRBV29-1 and TRBJ2-7; 8 positions match TRBD2. This CDR3 region has 13 residues. V trimming: 6 bases; J trimming: 0 bases; junction bases outside the gene matches: 4. CDR1 is SQVTM, CDR2 ANQGSEA, per germline. The CDR3 loop is CSVSGSGSYEQYF. The CDR3 region has the DNA TGCAGCGTAAGCGGGAGTGGCTCCTACGAGCAGTACTTC.

The CDR3 sequence: CASSLSQVAGYTF. The CDR3 coding sequence is TGTGCCAGCAGTTTATCTCAAGTGGCCGGCTACACCTTC. The chain joins TRBV28 to TRBJ1-2; D gene unclear. CDR3 length equals 13 residues. V lost 1 base to trimming and J lost 8 bases, with 11 bases between them. Germline V gene data show CDR1 as MDHEN and CDR2 as SYDVKM.

The chain recombines TRBV4-3 with TRBJ2-3, with D unclear. V was shortened by 1 base and J by 4 bases, with 9 bases between the two germline ends. Germline CDR1 is LGHNA and CDR2 is YSLEER. The CDR3 covers 14 residues. CDR3 loop: CASSQVEPPDTQYF. The CDR3 nucleotides are TGCGCCAGCAGCCAAGTCGAGCCCCCAGATACGCAGTATTTT.

J is TRBJ2-4 and V is TRBV30; the D gene is possibly TRBD2 (6 bases). Germline V gives CDR1 GTSNPN, CDR2 SVGIG (reference sequence). The CDR3 is made up of 15 amino acids. The V and J ends lost 0 bases and 7 bases respectively, with 16 bases between them. This CDR3 reads CAWSVLEGLANIQYF. In nucleotides, the CDR3 is TGTGCCTGGAGTGTGTTGGAGGGGCTCGCTAACATTCAGTACTTC.

This chain links TRBV30 with TRBJ1-1; D remains ambiguous. The length of the CDR3 is 14 residues. V was cut by 2 bases and J by 1 base, with 11 bases left in between. Germline loops: CDR1 GTSNPN, CDR2 SVGIG (reference sequence). CDR3 DNA sequence: TGTGCCTGGAGTCATTCTTCAGGGAACACTGAAGCTTTCTTT. It is translated as CAWSHSSGNTEAFF.

The chain uses TRBV30 and TRBJ1-1; D ambiguous. The CDR3 covers 14 residues. Germline values: CDR1 GTSNPN, CDR2 SVGIG (reference sequence). The germline V and J ends were trimmed by 2 bases and 4 bases, with 14 bases remaining between them. CDR3 sequence reads: CAWSRGGRATEAFF. The CDR3 coding sequence is TGTGCCTGGAGTCGGGGAGGGAGGGCCACTGAAGCTTTCTTT.

The V and J genes are TRBV19 and TRBJ1-2, with TRBD1 identical over 8 bases. Germline V CDR1 and CDR2: LNHDA, SQIVND (reference sequence). The CDR3 runs 13 residues. V was pared by 10 bases and J by 4 bases, with 8 bases of the junction left unmatched. This CDR3 reads CAIKMTGAYGYTF. The CDR3 coding sequence is TGTGCCATCAAGATGACAGGGGCCTATGGCTACACCTTC.

The J gene is TRBJ2-3, the V gene TRBV5-1, with no clear D. CDR3 length: 15 amino acids. V lost 4 bases and J lost 9, with 21 bases in between. Germline CDR1 and CDR2: SGHRS and YFSETQ. CDR3 coding DNA: TGCGCCAGCAGCCCCACTCCGCTCCCCCATTGGACGCAGTATTTT. Protein: CASSPTPLPHWTQYF.

The V and J genes are TRBV6-1 and TRBJ2-1; TRBD2 is a possible D gene (6 bases). V was clipped by 3 bases and J by 13 bases, with 13 bases between them. The CDR3 extends over 12 amino acids. CDR1 MNHNS and CDR2 SASEGT come from the germline V gene. As DNA, the CDR3 is TGTGCCAGCAGTGAGGTCTTCGGGGGTCAGTTCTTC. Translation: CASSEVFGGQFF.

The chain couples TRBV9 to TRBJ2-2; 8 bases match TRBD2. From germline, CDR1 is SGDLS and CDR2 YYNGEE. The J segment lost 6 bases and the V segment lost 4 bases, leaving 8 bases of the junction unmatched. This CDR3 contains 15 residues. CDR3: CASSPQTSAPGELFF. In nucleotides, the CDR3 is TGTGCCAGCAGCCCCCAGACTAGCGCACCCGGGGAGCTGTTTTTT.

CDR3 sequence reads: CASSPSDRVAFF. As DNA, the CDR3 is TGTGCCAGCAGTCCGTCGGACAGGGTTGCTTTCTTT. This chain joins TRBV28 and TRBJ1-1; 8 nucleotides agree with TRBD1. The V gene end was trimmed by 5 bases and the J gene end by 11 bases; junction bases not matched to a gene: 7. The length of the CDR3 is 12 residues. CDR1 is MDHEN, CDR2 SYDVKM, per germline.

This chain joins TRBV5-8 and TRBJ1-5; D not resolved. This CDR3 is 15 amino acids long. In germline, CDR1 is SGHTS, CDR2 YDEGEE. The V gene lost 6 bases and the J gene lost 3 bases, with 16 bases spanning the gap. As DNA, the CDR3 is TGTGCCAGCATCCCCTTTCGGGAGACCAATCAGCCCCAGCATTTT. Its protein product is CASIPFRETNQPQHF.

The chain joins TRBV7-3 to TRBJ2-5, with 16 bases that match TRBD2. The CDR3 runs 17 residues. J lost 1 base, V lost 5 bases, and 4 bases had no gene match. Germline V CDR1 and CDR2: SGHTA, FQGTGA. DNA for the CDR3: TGTGCCAGCAGCCCGGGACTAGCGGGAGGGGGCCAAGAGACCCAGTACTTC. Translation: CASSPGLAGGGQETQYF. The full variable domain, completed using reference TRBV7-3 and TRBJ2-5, is GAGVSQTPSNKVTEKGKYVELRCDPISGHTALYWYRQSLGQGPEFLIYFQGTGAADDSGLPNDRFFAVRPEGSVSTLKIQRTERGDSAVYLCASSPGLAGGGQETQYFGPGTRLLVL.

The chain couples TRBV6-1 to TRBJ2-5; 9 bases line up with TRBD2. With the DNA end fitting TRBJ2-7 better, the J assignment may be wrong. This CDR3 has 15 residues. Looked up from germline, CDR1 is MNHNS and CDR2 is SASEGT. CDR3 sequence: CASSDQASGAYEQYF. For the CDR3, the DNA is TGTGCCAGCAGTGATCAGGCTAGCGGGGCCTACGAGCAGTACTTC.

The chain employs TRBV6-6 and TRBJ1-4, with TRBD1 matching 7 bases. V dropped 2 bases and J dropped 4; count of bases not matched to a gene: 4. This CDR3 region has 15 residues. The germline gives CDR1 MNHNY, CDR2 SVGAGI (reference sequence). The CDR3 bases are TGTGCCAGCAGTTACAGGGACAGCTATAATGAAAAACTGTTTTTT. Amino acids: CASSYRDSYNEKLFF.

This chain connects TRBV28 to TRBJ1-5; TRBD1 matches 7 bases. This CDR3 contains 18 residues. Germline V gene data show CDR1 as MDHEN and CDR2 as SYDVKM. The V and J ends lost 3 bases and 4 bases, in that order; junction bases with no gene match: 15. The CDR3 loop reads CASSFLNRGSWRNQPQHF. The CDR3 nucleotides are TGTGCCAGCAGTTTTTTAAACAGGGGCTCATGGCGGAATCAGCCCCAGCATTTT.

V and J are TRBV29-1 and TRBJ2-1; 9 nucleotides align to TRBD2. Trimming took 4 bases from V and 7 from J; bases not matched to a gene: 5. Germline values: CDR1 SQVTM, CDR2 ANQGSEA. The CDR3 covers 13 residues. The CDR3 reads CSVVGSGSNEQFF. The CDR3 nucleotides read TGCAGCGTTGTAGGTAGCGGGAGTAATGAGCAGTTCTTC.

The rearrangement links TRBV30 to TRBJ2-7; 7 bases align to TRBD1. With 7 bases clipped from V and 1 base from J, the junction kept 4 bases outside the gene matches. The germline gives CDR1 GTSNPN, CDR2 SVGIG (reference sequence). The CDR3 loop spans 12 amino acids. In nucleotides, the CDR3 is TGTGCCTTACGGGGACAGTCCTACGAGCAGTACTTC. It is translated as CALRGQSYEQYF.